This entry features one TCR beta chain sequence. Antigen specificity is unknown. Germline V gene lookup returns CDR1 MNHEY and CDR2 SVGAGI. Trimming stripped 6 bases from V and 6 bases from J, with 14 bases between. The CDR3 runs 13 residues. For the second PCR, which ran for about 6 to 12 cycles, a sample-barcoded 5' primer and a J-beta primer mix were used. TCRdb reprocessed the 5' RACE reads with MiXCR, giving one entry per CDR3 protein. Of fewer than 900,000 distinct CDR3 sequences detected, roughly 49% appear once; the ten largest clones hold 25% to 35%. The sample comes from a study of blood T cells in healthy people across ages. Study as a whole: Per two T cells, about one barcoded beta molecule was captured through template switching.

The study's findings and limits: Underestimates were what the diversity estimates from one million T cells were considered to be. Without sorted subsets, naive and antigen-experienced compartments could not be conclusively compared.

A minimum of 7 million PBMCs was isolated per sample. The sequence was obtained from a woman aged 55-69 years in good health. Sequenced sample: blood. The chain combines TRBV6-5 with TRBJ1-2, with TRBD1 as a possible D gene (5 bases). CDR3 sequence reads: CASRNTPTDGYTF. The CDR3 DNA reads as TGTGCCAGCAGAAACACACCGACAGATGGCTACACCTTC.